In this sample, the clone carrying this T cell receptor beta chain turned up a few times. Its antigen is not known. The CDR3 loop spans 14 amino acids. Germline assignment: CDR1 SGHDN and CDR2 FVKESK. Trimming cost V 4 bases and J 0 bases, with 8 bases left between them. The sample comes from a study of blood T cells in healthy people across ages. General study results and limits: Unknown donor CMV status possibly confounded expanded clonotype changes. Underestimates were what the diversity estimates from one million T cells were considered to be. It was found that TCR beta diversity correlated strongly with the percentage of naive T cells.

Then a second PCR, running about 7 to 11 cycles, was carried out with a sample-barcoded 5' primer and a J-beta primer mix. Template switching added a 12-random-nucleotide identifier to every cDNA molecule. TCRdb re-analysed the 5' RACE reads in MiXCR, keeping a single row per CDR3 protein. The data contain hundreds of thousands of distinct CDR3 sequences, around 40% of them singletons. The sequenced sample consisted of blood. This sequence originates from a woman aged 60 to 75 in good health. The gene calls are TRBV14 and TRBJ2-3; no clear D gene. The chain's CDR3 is CASSPQTSTDTQYF. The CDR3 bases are TGTGCCAGCAGCCCTCAAACTAGCACAGATACGCAGTATTTT. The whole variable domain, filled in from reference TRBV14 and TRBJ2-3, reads EAGVTQFPSHSVIEKGQTVTLRCDPISGHDNLYWYRRVMGKEIKFLLHFVKESKQDESGMPNNRFLAERTGGTYSTLKVQPAELEDSGVYFCASSPQTSTDTQYFGPGTRLTVL.